The present TCR beta chain was sequenced within a study of blood T cell repertoires in COVID-19. Across the whole study: Donors in the United States, Italy and Spain gave samples during acute or convalescent COVID-19. PBMCs, B-cell-depleted T cells, or T cells provided the cDNA or gDNA that made up the material.

In the original workflow: Researchers report that nucleated cell counts were estimated from reference gene primer amplification. Sequenced by immunoSEQ multiplex PCR; TCRdb stores in-frame clones only, minus some. The DNA gave D and trimming, while V, J and clone size come from that table. Counted here are roughly 200,000 clones, about 86% occurring once; the ten biggest clones make up about 9%. Germline-derived CDR1 and CDR2 are MDHEN and SYDVKM. The V and J ends lost 5 bases and 15 bases respectively, with 23 bases between them. This CDR3 region has 14 residues. Sequencing input: peripheral blood. The TCR sequence derives from a man aged 35 to 55 with active or convalescent COVID-19. V is TRBV28 and J is TRBJ2-1; D not certain. CDR3 region: CASSPRGLRRVRFF. CDR3 bases: TGTGCCAGCAGTCCCCGCGGATTGCGGAGAGTGCGGTTCTTC.